The 5 T cell receptor beta chains below all came from one sample that was sequenced in a study of CD8 T cells in Susac syndrome. Random-hexamer reverse transcription was applied to roughly 0.5 to 1 ug RNA. Via MiXCR, TCRdb re-called the immunoSEQ multiplex PCR reads, giving one row per CDR3 protein. The repertoire includes 95,000 to 150,000 distinct CDR3 sequences, over 90% of them detected once, and around 0.28% sits in the top ten. Sequenced sample: CD8+ T cells from PBMCs. The receptor source for this set is a human donor with Susac syndrome.

The rearrangement uses TRBV4-2 and TRBJ2-7; D not certain. The CDR3 totals 15 residues. V lost 4 bases to trimming and J lost 2 bases, with 15 bases between them. Germline loops: CDR1 LGHNA, CDR2 YNFKEQ. The CDR3 spells CASSPYPTDTYEQYF. CDR3 DNA sequence: TGTGCCAGCAGCCCCTATCCGACGGATACCTACGAGCAGTACTTC.

The chain joins TRBV5-6 to TRBJ2-7, with D perhaps matching TRBD2 (6 bases). Trimming pared 2 bases from V and 6 bases from J, leaving 12 bases between. Germline loops: CDR1 SGHDT, CDR2 YYEEEE. The CDR3 loop spans 13 amino acids. The CDR3 DNA reads as TGTGCCAGCAGCTTCGGGACTCCAAGCGAGCAGTACTTC. Translation: CASSFGTPSEQYF. Drawing the rest from reference TRBV5-6 and TRBJ2-7, the complete variable domain is DAGVTQSPTHLIKTRGQQVTLRCSPKSGHDTVSWYQQALGQGPQFIFQYYEEEERQRGNFPDRFSGHQFPNYSSELNVNALLLGDSALYLCASSFGTPSEQYFGPGTRLTVT.

This chain links TRBV27 with TRBJ1-1; D perhaps matches TRBD1 (5 bases). V lost 10 bases and J lost 11, with 20 bases in between. CDR1 and CDR2 (germline): MNHEY, SMNVEV (reference sequence). The CDR3 is 12 residues long. The DNA for the CDR3 is TGTGCCACCAACCCCCCGGGGGGAGTCGCTTTCTTT. Translating gives CATNPPGGVAFF.

The chain combines TRBV11-2 with TRBJ1-2; perhaps TRBD1 as D (5 bases). Trimming stripped 3 bases from V and 4 bases from J, with 9 bases between. The CDR3 contains 13 residues. From germline, CDR1 is SGHAT and CDR2 FQNNGV. The DNA for the CDR3 is TGTGCCAGCAGCTTGGGACGAGGCTATGGCTACACCTTC. It translates to CASSLGRGYGYTF.

CDR3 residues: CASSLPLGETQYF. CDR3 DNA: TGTGCCAGCAGCTTGCCCTTAGGGGAGACCCAGTACTTC. This sequence joins TRBV5-5 and TRBJ2-5; D gene uncertain. The germline gives CDR1 SGHKS, CDR2 YYEKEE (reference sequence). V lost 1 base to trimming and J lost 5 bases, with 9 bases between them. CDR3 size: 13 residues.